This T cell receptor beta chain appears in the sequencing data of a study of blood T cell repertoires in COVID-19. Study-wide background: Spain, Italy and the United States supplied samples that represented acute and convalescent COVID-19.

Individuals aged roughly 18 to 95 years were recruited from 24 US areas. Each participant's cohort was designated according to participant-reported clinical history. CDR1 is SGHNT, CDR2 YENEEA, per germline. The CDR3 is made up of 16 amino acids. V was clipped by 1 base and J by 4 bases; unmatched bases: 9. The table came from immunoSEQ multiplex PCR; TCRdb's copy has only in-frame clones and leaves some out. The table lists roughly 180,000 clones, around 83% of them singletons. The J gene is TRBJ2-5, the V gene TRBV11-3, with 7 bases lining up with TRBD1. What was sequenced was PBMCs or T cells enriched from blood (not recorded which). The sequence derives from a woman in her fifties or sixties in a cohort exposed to, infected with or recovered from COVID-19 (not recorded which). CDR3 in DNA: TGTGCCAGCAGCTTAGGGAGACAGGGCCTCGGAGAGACCCAGTACTTC. It encodes CASSLGRQGLGETQYF.